This T cell receptor beta chain is drawn from a study of graft-versus-host responses after intestinal transplantation. About the research overall: As for transplant type, recipients had multivisceral, liver-intestinal, or isolated intestinal grafts. Every one of the recipients received anti-thymocyte globulin induction and afterwards took tacrolimus and steroids for roughly three years.

This table comes from immunoSEQ multiplex PCR, and its TCRdb copy is limited to in-frame clones, with some not included. There are about 10,000 clones in the sample; 36% occur only once, and more than 10% lies in the top ten. V lost 3 bases, J lost 4 bases, and 5 bases stayed unmatched. CDR3 length: 14 amino acids. CDR1 and CDR2 (germline): MDHEN, SYDVKM. Study-wide results and limits: GvH clones appeared in recipient marrow, some first in ileum or blood.

Responders (roughly 200,000, CFSE-labeled) met roughly 200,000 stimulators that were irradiated and violet-dye-labeled. The material was alloreactive CD8+ T cells from a mixed lymphocyte reaction culture, obtained before intestinal transplant. Regarding subset: CFSE-low proliferating T cells sorted from approximately 6-day pre-transplant mixed lymphocyte reaction (GvH or HvG direction). The chain links TRBV28 to TRBJ2-5; 7 bases are shared with TRBD1. The receptor's source is a human patient who received an intestinal transplant. The CDR3 bases are TGTGCCAGCAGTTTCACAGGGGTCCCAGAGACCCAGTACTTC. It yields the protein CASSFTGVPETQYF.